Here is one TCR beta chain with its context. The protocol was immunoSEQ multiplex PCR, while the TCRdb copy is restricted to in-frame clones and leaves out a portion. Among around 80,000 clones, around 94% were seen once, and the ten largest hold about 0.37%. The sample is drawn from a study of technical replicates of blood from a few donors. Germline CDR1 reads SGHAT; CDR2 reads FQNNGV. V gave up 5 bases and J gave up 6 bases; unmatched junction bases: 5. This CDR3 has 15 residues. The sequence was obtained from a human donor in good health. The specimen was T cells isolated from PBMCs. This chain uses TRBV11-2 with TRBJ2-2; TRBD1 agrees at 11 bases. CDR3 bases: TGTGCCAGCAGCCTAGGACAGGGGGCAGCCGGGGAGCTGTTTTTT. Translating it yields CASSLGQGAAGELFF.